This TCR beta chain was sequenced in a study of early T cells in non-severe SARS-CoV-2 infection. Study at large: The chains were unpaired, and the sequenced material was bulk RNA from unsorted whole blood.

V shed 2 bases, J shed 4 bases, and the junction held 5 bases outside the gene matches. CDR3 length: 15 residues. Germline V gives CDR1 SGHTA, CDR2 FQGNSA. TCRdb reanalysed the 5' RACE reads using MiXCR and keeps one entry per CDR3 protein. The data contain around 78,000 distinct CDR3 sequences, more than 12% of them singletons. The receptor's source is an adult who was a healthcare worker with PCR-confirmed SARS-CoV-2 infection or an uninfected control (not recorded which). V and J are TRBV7-2 and TRBJ2-3, with TRBD2 matching over 8 bases. Sequencing was performed on whole blood. CDR3 amino acids: CASSLRREAADTQYF. CDR3 nucleotides: TGTGCCAGCAGCTTAAGGCGGGAGGCCGCAGATACGCAGTATTTT. The full variable domain, rest sourced from reference TRBV7-2 and TRBJ2-3, is GAGVSQSPSNKVTEKGKDVELRCDPISGHTALYWYRQSLGQGLEFLIYFQGNSAPDKSGLPSDRFSAERTGGSVSTLTIQRTQQEDSAVYLCASSLRREAADTQYFGPGTRLTVL.